This passage covers 18 T cell receptor beta chains from one sample sequenced in a study of T cell responses to AZD1222 COVID-19 vaccine. Clones were sequenced by immunoSEQ multiplex PCR, and TCRdb holds only the in-frame ones, with some missing. Counted here are about 140,000 clones, over 85% occurring once; the ten biggest clones make up around 5%. The material was peripheral blood, obtained on day 0 of AZD1222 vaccination. Source of these receptors: an adult in good health.

The rearrangement joins TRBV27 to TRBJ2-5, with 8 bases fitting TRBD1. Germline V gene lookup returns CDR1 MNHEY and CDR2 SMNVEV (reference sequence). This CDR3 is 14 amino acids long. V dropped 1 base and J dropped 4; count of bases not matched to a gene: 2. The chain's CDR3 is CASSLFTGGETQYF. The DNA of the CDR3 is TGTGCCAGCAGTTTATTTACAGGGGGAGAGACCCAGTACTTC.

The V and J genes are TRBV28 and TRBJ2-2, with D perhaps TRBD2 (5 bases). Germline loops: CDR1 MDHEN, CDR2 SYDVKM. The CDR3 is 13 amino acids. Trimming took 7 bases from V and 4 from J, leaving 10 bases between them. The CDR3 DNA is TGTGCCAGCATAGGGCGGGTCACCGGGGAGCTGTTTTTT. This gives the protein CASIGRVTGELFF. The complete variable domain, with remaining parts taken from reference TRBV28 and TRBJ2-2, reads DVKVTQSSRYLVKRTGEKVFLECVQDMDHENMFWYRQDPGLGLRLIYFSYDVKMKEKGDIPEGYSVSREKKERFSLILESASTNQTSMYLCASIGRVTGELFFGEGSRLTVL.

This clone was counted between two and nine times. The chain recombines TRBV29-1 with TRBJ1-2; D possibly corresponds to TRBD1 (5 bases). V lost 4 bases and J lost 3, with 9 bases in between. Looked up from germline, CDR1 is SQVTM and CDR2 is ANQGSEA. The CDR3 contains 12 residues. The CDR3 DNA reads as TGCAGCGTTGTCGGCAGGGACTATGGCTACACCTTC. It is translated as CSVVGRDYGYTF.

In this sample, this clone turned up a few times. The chain joins TRBV28 to TRBJ2-5, with 8 nucleotides matching TRBD1. From germline, CDR1 is MDHEN and CDR2 SYDVKM. V was pared by 5 bases and J by 7 bases, with 6 bases of the junction left unmatched. The CDR3 totals 13 residues. The DNA for the CDR3 is TGTGCCAGCAGTCGACAGGGGATGGGGACCCAGTACTTC. Protein sequence: CASSRQGMGTQYF.

The chain uses TRBV9 and TRBJ1-1; 9 bases align to TRBD1. The V gene's germline CDR1 is SGDLS and CDR2 YYNGEE. The CDR3 covers 17 residues. J gave up 0 bases and V 2 bases, and 8 bases lay outside the gene matches. This CDR3 is CASSVRDRVTMNTEAFF. The CDR3 DNA follows: TGTGCCAGCAGCGTCCGGGACAGGGTCACAATGAACACTGAAGCTTTCTTT.

The table lists this clone with a count of one. Germline is not matched at one junction end, which may reflect a read error. The chain uses TRBV19 and TRBJ1-5, with TRBD1 as a possible D gene (5 bases). CDR1 is LNHDA and CDR2 is SQIVND in the germline V gene (reference sequence). The CDR3 consists of 11 residues. This CDR3 reads CASSRDGRTLF. The DNA for the CDR3 is TGTGCCAGTAGTAGGGACGGACGGACCCTTTTT.

V gene TRBV28 combines with J gene TRBJ2-7, with D maybe TRBD1 (6 bases). V shed 6 bases and J shed 5 bases, with 14 bases lying between them. This CDR3 has 13 residues. Germline CDR1 reads MDHEN; CDR2 reads SYDVKM. The DNA for the CDR3 is TGTGCCAGCAGCCCTACAGGGTTAGACGAGCAGTACTTC. This translates into CASSPTGLDEQYF.

The chain links TRBV11-2 to TRBJ1-5; 7 nucleotides agree with TRBD1. V was pared by 4 bases and J by 3 bases, with 6 bases of the junction left unmatched. From germline, CDR1 is SGHAT and CDR2 FQNNGV. The CDR3 extends over 15 amino acids. CDR3 loop: CASSSTGAPNQPQHF. The CDR3 DNA follows: TGTGCCAGCAGCTCAACAGGGGCCCCCAATCAGCCCCAGCATTTT.

This rearrangement joins TRBV6-2 or TRBV6-3 to TRBJ2-1; D gene unclear. The CDR3 totals 15 residues. Germline CDR1 reads MNHEY; CDR2 reads SVGEGT. V dropped 2 bases and J dropped 9 bases, with 17 bases sitting between them. The CDR3 is CASSYRTSARTEQFF. In DNA form, the CDR3 reads TGTGCCAGCAGTTACCGGACCTCTGCCCGCACTGAGCAGTTCTTC.

The J gene is TRBJ2-3, the V gene TRBV6-4, with D unresolved. V shed 5 bases and J shed 1 base, with 7 bases lying between them. CDR1 is MRHNA and CDR2 is SNTAGT in the germline V gene. CDR3 length: 13 residues. In DNA form, the CDR3 reads TGTGCCAGCAGTAATTACGGCACAGATACGCAGTATTTT. As protein: CASSNYGTDTQYF.

CDR3 coding DNA: TGCAGCGTTGATAGCGGGAGGGCCGGAGAGACCCAGTACTTC. Protein sequence: CSVDSGRAGETQYF. The V gene is TRBV29-1, the J gene TRBJ2-5; TRBD2 matches at 11 bases. This CDR3 has 14 amino acids. V shed 3 bases, J shed 4 bases, and the junction held 4 bases outside the gene matches. Looked up from germline, CDR1 is SQVTM and CDR2 is ANQGSEA.

The rearrangement links TRBV24-1 to TRBJ2-3; TRBD1 matches at 9 bases. The CDR3 contains 15 residues. Trimming cost V 9 bases and J 3 bases; bases outside gene matches: 9. Germline CDR1 is KGHDR and CDR2 is SFDVKD. Here the CDR3 reads CATGGDRGRTDTQYF. CDR3 nucleotides: TGTGCCACCGGGGGAGACAGGGGGAGGACAGATACGCAGTATTTT.

The V gene is TRBV9, the J gene TRBJ2-1; the match to TRBD1 covers 10 bases. This CDR3 contains 16 residues. J lost 3 bases, V lost 3 bases, and 6 bases had no gene match. Germline V gene lookup returns CDR1 SGDLS and CDR2 YYNGEE. In nucleotides, the CDR3 is TGTGCCAGCAGCGGAACCGGGACAGGGGTCTACAATGAGCAGTTCTTC. It encodes CASSGTGTGVYNEQFF.

The chain links TRBV7-2 to TRBJ1-1; D possibly corresponds to TRBD1 (5 bases). V was cut by 1 base and J by 2 bases, with 11 bases left in between. The CDR3 has 15 residues. CDR1 and CDR2 from the germline V gene are SGHTA and FQGNSA. CDR3 sequence: CASSLVRDFNTEAFF. CDR3 DNA: TGTGCCAGCAGCTTAGTTAGGGACTTCAACACTGAAGCTTTCTTT.

V gene TRBV6-5 combines with J gene TRBJ2-7, with D possibly matching TRBD1 (6 bases). With 0 bases removed from V and 5 bases from J, the gap between germline ends came to 14 bases. Per the germline V gene, CDR1 is MNHEY and CDR2 is SVGAGI. The CDR3 extends over 15 amino acids. The CDR3 is CASSYSRAGAHEQYF. In nucleotides, the CDR3 is TGTGCCAGCAGTTACTCGAGAGCAGGGGCCCACGAGCAGTACTTC.

This rearrangement joins TRBV28 to TRBJ1-5; D perhaps matches TRBD1 (5 bases). Trimming left V 7 bases short and J 4 bases short, with 11 bases between. The CDR3 runs 13 residues. Per germline, CDR1 MDHEN and CDR2 SYDVKM. The CDR3 DNA is TGTGCCAGCACCCTCCCAGGGAATCAGCCCCAGCATTTT. It encodes CASTLPGNQPQHF. The variable domain in full, completed from reference TRBV28 and TRBJ1-5, reads DVKVTQSSRYLVKRTGEKVFLECVQDMDHENMFWYRQDPGLGLRLIYFSYDVKMKEKGDIPEGYSVSREKKERFSLILESASTNQTSMYLCASTLPGNQPQHFGDGTRLSIL.

The rearrangement joins TRBV19 to TRBJ1-2; D is uncertain. V was clipped by 7 bases and J by 4 bases, with 16 bases between them. This CDR3 has 14 residues. Germline lookup yields CDR1 LNHDA and CDR2 SQIVND (reference sequence). The CDR3 nucleotides are TGTGCCAGTATTAAGCTCTATTCTGGCTATGGCTACACCTTC. This gives the protein CASIKLYSGYGYTF.

The rearrangement joins TRBV4-1 to TRBJ2-1, with 8 nucleotides matching TRBD1. Germline V CDR1 and CDR2: MGHRA, YSYEKL. V was pared by 4 bases and J by 0 bases, with 5 bases of the junction left unmatched. This CDR3 has 16 residues. The DNA for the CDR3 is TGCGCCAGCAGCCCTCGGACAGGGAGCTCCTACAATGAGCAGTTCTTC. It is translated as CASSPRTGSSYNEQFF.